These T cell receptor beta chains were read from a single sample in a study of T cell responses to AZD1222 COVID-19 vaccine. Profiling relied on immunoSEQ multiplex PCR, and the TCRdb table lists in-frame clones only, not all of them. Seen here are a few hundred thousand clones, approximately 93% observed once, and the top ten hold 0.55%. The specimen was peripheral blood, collected on day 0 of AZD1222 vaccination. The receptors here all came from an adult in good health. Each CDR3 is given with its conserved first and last residue. A D gene is named only where the DNA matches it firmly. Size values are once, few and many counts, or a class for expanded clones, and some rows have none.

length | D | J | V | size | CDR3 | DNA
14 | NA | TRBJ1-5 | TRBV4-2 | NA | CASSQNALQQPQHF | TGTGCCAGCAGCCAAAACGCGTTACAGCAGCCCCAGCATTTT
16 | NA | TRBJ2-3 | TRBV15 | once | CATSRGSALKYDTQYF | TGTGCCACCAGCAGAGGGTCGGCCCTAAAGTACGATACGCAGTATTTT
18 | TRBD1 | TRBJ2-2 | TRBV11-2 | NA | CASSPPGQGRPGTGELFF | TGTGCCAGCAGCCCCCCGGGACAGGGCCGCCCGGGCACCGGGGAGCTGTTTTTT
15 | NA | TRBJ1-3 | TRBV15 | NA | CATSRDIGAGNTIYF | TGTGCCACCAGCAGAGATATAGGGGCTGGAAACACCATATATTTT
17 | NA | TRBJ2-5 | TRBV9 | NA | CASSSEVSWWGQETQYF | TGTGCCAGCAGCTCAGAAGTCTCCTGGTGGGGGCAAGAGACCCAGTACTTC
12 | NA | TRBJ2-3 | TRBV7-9 | NA | CASSLHTDTQYF | TGTGCCAGCAGCTTGCACACAGATACGCAGTATTTT
14 | NA | TRBJ1-3 | TRBV27 | NA | CASSRGGSGNTIYF | TGTGCCAGCAGTCGTGGGGGGTCTGGAAACACCATATATTTT
12 | NA | TRBJ1-2 | TRBV6-2/TRBV6-3 | NA | CASSYHIYGYTF | TGTGCCAGCAGTTACCACATCTATGGCTACACCTTC
14 | TRBD1 | TRBJ2-5 | TRBV5-1 | NA | CASRDQGARETQYF | TGCGCCAGCAGGGATCAGGGGGCGCGGGAGACCCAGTACTTC
16 | NA | TRBJ1-2 | TRBV7-9 | NA | CASSLTNRALNYGYTF | TGTGCCAGCAGCTTGACGAACAGGGCCTTGAACTATGGCTACACCTTC
14 | NA | TRBJ1-2 | TRBV18 | NA | CASSALEANYGYTF | TGTGCCAGCTCAGCCCTAGAAGCTAACTATGGCTACACCTTC
18 | TRBD2 | TRBJ2-3 | TRBV5-1 | NA | CASSPQVPGLAEADTQYF | TGCGCCAGCAGCCCGCAGGTACCGGGACTAGCGGAGGCAGATACGCAGTATTTT
14 | NA | TRBJ1-1 | TRBV7-2 | NA | CASSLGGGNTEAFF | TGTGCCAGCAGCTTAGGAGGGGGGAACACTGAAGCTTTCTTT
12 | NA | TRBJ1-5 | TRBV19 | once | CASSIVNQPQHF | TGTGCCAGTAGTATAGTCAATCAGCCCCAGCATTTT
15 | TRBD1 | TRBJ2-2 | TRBV10-1 | NA | CASTTRGRDTGELFF | TGCGCCAGCACAACCAGGGGGCGGGACACCGGGGAGCTGTTTTTT
14 | NA | TRBJ2-2 | TRBV19 | NA | CASLPGPSTGELFF | TGTGCCAGTCTCCCGGGCCCCTCGACCGGGGAGCTGTTTTTT
15 | NA | TRBJ1-2 | TRBV27 | NA | CASSLGMGANYGYTF | TGTGCCAGCAGTTTGGGGATGGGGGCTAACTATGGCTACACCTTC
15 | NA | TRBJ2-2 | TRBV19 | NA | CASSLARPRAGELFF | TGTGCCAGTAGTCTGGCGCGGCCTAGGGCCGGGGAGCTGTTTTTT
15 | NA | TRBJ1-2 | TRBV10-2 | once | CASSELWDTNYGYTF | TGCGCCAGCAGTGAACTTTGGGACACAAACTATGGCTACACCTTC
14 | TRBD2 | TRBJ2-3 | TRBV7-2 | once | CASSPRTSRDTQYF | TGTGCCAGCAGCCCCCGGACTAGCAGAGATACGCAGTATTTT
16 | NA | TRBJ1-5 | TRBV28 | NA | CASRPAWSRGNQPQHF | TGTGCCAGCAGGCCGGCGTGGAGTAGAGGGAATCAGCCCCAGCATTTT
15 | TRBD2 | TRBJ2-3 | TRBV5-4 | NA | CASSLLAGVADTQYF | TGTGCCAGCAGCTTACTAGCGGGAGTCGCAGATACGCAGTATTTT
13 | NA | TRBJ1-3 | TRBV2 | NA | CASTTGSGNTIYF | TGTGCCAGCACAACAGGCTCTGGAAACACCATATATTTT
11 | NA | TRBJ1-1 | TRBV20-1 | NA | CSATREGEAFF | TGCAGTGCCACTCGGGAGGGTGAAGCTTTCTTT
13 | NA | TRBJ1-1 | TRBV11-3 | NA | CASSSDRNTEAFF | TGTGCCAGCAGCTCGGACCGTAACACTGAAGCTTTCTTT
15 | NA | TRBJ1-3 | TRBV5-4 | NA | CASTSGAASGNTIYF | TGTGCCAGCACCTCCGGGGCAGCCTCTGGAAACACCATATATTTT
13 | TRBD1 | TRBJ1-2 | TRBV6-5 | NA | CASSYEGAHGYTF | TGTGCCAGCAGTTACGAGGGGGCTCATGGCTACACCTTC
14 | NA | TRBJ1-2 | TRBV11-2 | NA | CASSITQTNYGYTF | TGTGCCAGCAGCATCACCCAGACTAACTATGGCTACACCTTC
16 | NA | TRBJ2-1 | TRBV5-4 | NA | CASSLEVTRSGNEQFF | TGTGCCAGCAGCTTGGAGGTGACTAGATCGGGCAATGAGCAGTTCTTC
12 | NA | TRBJ2-7 | TRBV20-1 | NA | CSASPGTLEQYF | TGCAGTGCTAGTCCCGGAACCCTCGAGCAGTACTTC
17 | TRBD1 | TRBJ2-6 | TRBV3-1/TRBV3-2 | NA | CASRGQGLGSGANVLTF | TGTGCCAGCAGGGGACAGGGGCTGGGCTCTGGGGCCAACGTCCTGACTTTC
13 | TRBD1 | TRBJ1-2 | TRBV6-5 | NA | CASSYGQGVGYTF | TGTGCCAGCAGTTATGGACAGGGGGTTGGCTACACCTTC
13 | NA | TRBJ1-1 | TRBV6-5 | NA | CASSYSGRGEAFF | TGTGCCAGCAGTTACTCCGGCAGGGGCGAAGCTTTCTTT